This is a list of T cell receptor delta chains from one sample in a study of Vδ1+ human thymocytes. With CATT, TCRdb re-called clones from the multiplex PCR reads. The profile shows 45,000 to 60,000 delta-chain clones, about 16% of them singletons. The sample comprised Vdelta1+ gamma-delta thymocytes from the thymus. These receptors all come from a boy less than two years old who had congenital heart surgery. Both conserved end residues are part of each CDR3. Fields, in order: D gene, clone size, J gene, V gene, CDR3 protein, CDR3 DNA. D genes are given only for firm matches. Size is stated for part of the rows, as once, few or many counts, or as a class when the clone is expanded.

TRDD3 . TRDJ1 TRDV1 CALGEPAILGDTSGTDKLIF TGTGCTCTTGGGGAACCGGCAATACTGGGGGATACTTCTGGCACCGATAAACTCATCTTT
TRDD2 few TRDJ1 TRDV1 CALGVNPPSYGSTTRSLGTDKLIF TGTGCTCTTGGGGTCAACCCGCCTTCCTACGGGTCTACCACAAGATCCCTGGGCACCGATAAACTCATCTTT
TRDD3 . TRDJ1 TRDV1 CALGESTGDWGIPKLETDKLIF TGTGCTCTTGGGGAATCGACCGGAGACTGGGGGATACCCAAATTGGAGACCGATAAACTCATCTTT
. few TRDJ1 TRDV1 CALGEYLCTTDKLIF TGTGCTCTTGGGGAATATCTCTGTACCACCGATAAACTCATCTTT
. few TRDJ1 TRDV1 CALGESSYSIYWGTNTDKLIF TGTGCTCTTGGGGAATCTTCCTACTCGATTTACTGGGGGACTAACACCGATAAACTCATCTTT
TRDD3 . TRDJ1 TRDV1 CALGDVPGYRGDKLIF TGTGCTCTTGGGGACGTACCGGGATACAGGGGCGATAAACTCATCTTT
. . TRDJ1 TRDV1 CALGEVFPNWAPSLTDKLIF TGTGCTCTTGGGGAAGTATTCCCAAACTGGGCTCCTTCGCTCACCGATAAACTCATCTTT
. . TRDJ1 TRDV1 CALGELYGLRRDTDKLIF TGTGCTCTTGGGGAACTCTACGGCCTTCGGCGGGACACCGATAAACTCATCTTT
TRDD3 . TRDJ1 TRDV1 CALVFQVWGMGPDKLIF TGTGCTCTTGTCTTCCAAGTCTGGGGGATGGGGCCCGATAAACTCATCTTT
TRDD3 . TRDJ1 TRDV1 CALGERPYLGIDETLNAKLIF TGTGCTCTTGGGGAACGTCCCTACTTGGGGATAGACGAAACGCTAAACGCTAAACTCATCTTT